This is a list of T cell receptor beta chains from one sample in a study of circulating tumor DNA in untreated peripheral T-cell lymphoma. Clones were read by immunoSEQ multiplex PCR, and TCRdb kept only the in-frame ones, dropping some. Here the sample spans 2,000 to 2,500 clones, 82% being singletons. The sequenced sample was tumor tissue. The source is a human donor with peripheral T-cell lymphoma. CDR3s include the opening cysteine and the closing phenylalanine or tryptophan. A D gene is named only where the DNA matches it firmly. Some rows mark clone size as missing; the rest say once, few, many or name a class of expanded clone.

>NA|few|TRBJ2-2|TRBV18
TGTGCCAGCTTACCCCTCGGGGAACGGGGCACCGGGGAGCTGTTTTTT
CASLPLGERGTGELFF
>TRBD2|NA|TRBJ2-7|TRBV10-2
TGCGCCAGCAGTGAGTCCGGGAGGTCCTACGAGCAGTACTTC
CASSESGRSYEQYF
>NA|NA|TRBJ1-5|TRBV28
TGTGCCAGCAGTTTATTGGGGTTTAATCAGCCCCAGCATTTT
CASSLLGFNQPQHF
>NA|NA|TRBJ1-6|TRBV6-8
TGTGCCAGCAGCCGGGACAAAGAAAATAATTCACCCCTCCACTTT
CASSRDKENNSPLHF
>NA|NA|TRBJ2-5|TRBV28
TGTGCCAGCAGTCCTACCCGGGTCGAGAAAGAGACCCAGTACTTC
CASSPTRVEKETQYF
>TRBD1|NA|TRBJ1-4|TRBV4-1
TGCGCCAGCAGCCGGAATCCATACAGGACAGGGGAAGAAAAACTGTTTTTT
CASSRNPYRTGEEKLFF
>TRBD2|NA|TRBJ2-7|TRBV28
TGTGCCAGCAGCCTCCGGGGGAGGGTAACCTACGAGCAGTACTTC
CASSLRGRVTYEQYF
>NA|NA|TRBJ1-5|TRBV6-4
TGTGCCAGCAGTTATGAGGCCAATGGGTATCAGCCCCAACATTTT
CASSYEANGYQPQHF
>TRBD2|NA|TRBJ2-1|TRBV7-7
TGTGCTAGCAGCTTAGTTCTAGCGGGAGATGGTGATGAGCAGTTCTTC
CASSLVLAGDGDEQFF
>TRBD1|NA|TRBJ1-2|TRBV28
TGTGCCAGCAGGAAAGGGGGCGGTGGCTACACCTTC
CASRKGGGGYTF
>NA|NA|TRBJ1-1|TRBV28
TGTGCCAGCAGTTTATTACGGGGGCAGGGGACTGAAGCTTTCTTT
CASSLLRGQGTEAFF
>TRBD1|NA|TRBJ1-1|TRBV5-1
TGCGCCAGCAGCGTCCGCTATGTGGACAGGGCCACTGAAGCTTTCTTT
CASSVRYVDRATEAFF
>NA|NA|TRBJ1-5|TRBV10-2
TGCGCCAGCAGTCCCGTATCAGGCAATCAGCCCCAGCATTTT
CASSPVSGNQPQHF
>NA|NA|TRBJ1-1|TRBV6-8
TGTGCCAGCAGCACGAACCTACAGGAAGGGGCTGAAGCTTTCTTT
CASSTNLQEGAEAFF
>NA|once|TRBJ2-6|TRBV28
TGTGCCAGCAGTTCCTTGGGACAGGCAGCGGGATTTGGGACCAACGTCCTGACTTTC
CASSSLGQAAGFGTNVLTF
>TRBD2|large|TRBJ2-2|TRBV11-3
TGTGCCAGCAGCTCCCGAGCGGGAGTAGGTACCGGGGAGCTGTTTTTT
CASSSRAGVGTGELFF
>TRBD1|NA|TRBJ2-2|TRBV18
TGTGCCAGCTCACCACAGGGGGCTGGGAACACCGGGGAGCTGTTTTTT
CASSPQGAGNTGELFF
>TRBD1|NA|TRBJ2-5|TRBV19
TGTGCCAGTAGTCAGGGACAGGGGTCGTACCAAGAGACCCAGTACTTC
CASSQGQGSYQETQYF
>NA|NA|TRBJ2-7|TRBV6-8
TGTGCCAGCAGTGTGTCGGGTGCGACCTACGAGCAGTACTTC
CASSVSGATYEQYF
>NA|once|TRBJ1-6|TRBV19
TGTGCCAGTAGTCGAGGTGGTGACGATTATCTTGGACAACTCTATAATTCACCCCTCCACTTT
CASSRGGDDYLGQLYNSPLHF
>NA|NA|TRBJ2-3|TRBV7-2
TGTGCCAGCAGCTCTGGGGGCGGGACCTCCCTATACTTT
CASSSGGGTSLYF
>NA|NA|TRBJ2-1|TRBV19
TGTGCCAGTAGTATAGCAGGAGTTACCTACAATGAGCAGTTCTTC
CASSIAGVTYNEQFF
>NA|NA|TRBJ2-2|TRBV6-8
TGTGCCAGCAGTTACTCGGGGCGGTGGGGGCGCACCGGGGAGCTGTTTTTT
CASSYSGRWGRTGELFF
>NA|NA|TRBJ1-6|TRBV19
TGTGCCAGTAGTATGCTGGGGAATTCACCCCTCCACTTT
CASSMLGNSPLHF
>TRBD1|NA|TRBJ1-2|TRBV29-1
TGCAGCGTCCAACAGGGGTCCTATGGCTACACCTTC
CSVQQGSYGYTF
>NA|NA|TRBJ2-7|TRBV6-8
TGTGCCAGCAGTTACTCGGGGTACGGAACCTACGAGCAGTACTTC
CASSYSGYGTYEQYF
>NA|NA|TRBJ2-3|TRBV29-1
TGCAGCGTTGAAGTGAGGCTATCCGTAAGCACAGATACGCAGTATTTT
CSVEVRLSVSTDTQYF
>TRBD2|NA|TRBJ2-7|TRBV28
TGTGCCAGCAGTTTCCTAGCGGGGGCCTACGAGCAGTACTTC
CASSFLAGAYEQYF
>NA|NA|TRBJ1-1|TRBV5-1
TGCGCCAGCAGCTTTCAGATCTCATTGGGGAACACTGAAGCTTTCTTT
CASSFQISLGNTEAFF
>TRBD2|NA|TRBJ2-2|TRBV11-3
TGTGCCAGCAGCCGTAGCGGGGGGGCCGCCGGGGAGCTGTTTTTT
CASSRSGGAAGELFF
>NA|once|TRBJ1-1|TRBV14
TGTGCCAGCAGGCCTTCGAGGGGGGTGCCCACTGAAGCTTTCTTT
CASRPSRGVPTEAFF
>TRBD1|few|TRBJ2-1|TRBV6-8
TGTGCCAGCAGTGACGGACAGGGGAGAATCAATGAGCAGTTCTTC
CASSDGQGRINEQFF
>TRBD1|NA|TRBJ2-2|TRBV11-3
TGTGCCAGCAGGATAGGGACAGACACCGGGGAGCTGTTTTTT
CASRIGTDTGELFF
>NA|NA|TRBJ2-1|TRBV10-3
TGTGCCAGCGCCCCCCACCCAAGGACTACCCACTACAATGAGCAGTTCTTC
CASAPHPRTTHYNEQFF
>TRBD1|NA|TRBJ2-3|TRBV6-8
TGTGCCAGCAGTTACATGGACAGGGGAGAAGATACGCAGTATTTT
CASSYMDRGEDTQYF
>NA|NA|TRBJ2-6|TRBV6-9
TGTGCCAGCAGTTCTCGGGTTCACCCCGGGGCCAACGTCCTGACTTTC
CASSSRVHPGANVLTF
>NA|NA|TRBJ1-3|TRBV30
TGTGCCTGGAGTGGCCAGACAGTCGGTAGAAACACCATATATTTT
CAWSGQTVGRNTIYF
>TRBD2|NA|TRBJ2-1|TRBV6-8
TGTGCCAGCAGTGATAGCGGGGGATACAATGAGCAGTTCTTC
CASSDSGGYNEQFF
>NA|NA|TRBJ2-3|TRBV5-1
TGCGCCAGCAGCTTTCTAGGCCGGGGTGCAGATACGCAGTATTTT
CASSFLGRGADTQYF
>NA|NA|TRBJ2-3|TRBV11-3
TGTGCCAGCAGCCTGACTGAAGGCAACACAGATACGCAGTATTTT
CASSLTEGNTDTQYF